What follows are 26 T cell receptor beta chains derived from one specimen sequenced in a study of blood T cell repertoires in COVID-19. Measured with immunoSEQ multiplex PCR; TCRdb has only the in-frame clones, and not every one. The top ten clones hold less than 3.5% of a sample with about 150,000 clones, approximately 81% of them seen once. Sequences were obtained from peripheral blood. All receptors come from a human donor with acute or convalescent COVID-19. The donor label of this sample is uncertain.

This clone was detected only once. The chain links TRBV4-2 to TRBJ1-1, with 7 bases fitting TRBD1. CDR1 LGHNA and CDR2 YNFKEQ come from the germline V gene. V lost 6 bases to trimming and J lost 6 bases; unmatched junction nucleotides: 10. This CDR3 contains 14 residues. CDR3 amino acids: CASSPTGWEPEAFF. CDR3 nucleotides: TGTGCCAGCAGTCCGACAGGGTGGGAACCTGAAGCTTTCTTT.

CDR3 sequence (DNA): TGTGCCAGCGGCCCTAAGCCGGGACAGGCCTATGGCTACACCTTC. Amino acids: CASGPKPGQAYGYTF. This chain uses TRBV28 with TRBJ1-2; 8 nucleotides line up with TRBD1. V was clipped by 8 bases and J by 4 bases; unmatched bases: 12. The CDR3 has 15 residues. CDR1 is MDHEN, CDR2 SYDVKM, per germline.

In DNA form, the CDR3 reads TGTGCCAGCAGCCCACGCGGGGGGACCCAGTACTTC. Translation gives CASSPRGGTQYF. This sequence joins TRBV13 and TRBJ2-5; 7 bases are shared with TRBD2. The CDR3 runs to 12 residues. Germline CDR1 and CDR2: PRHDT and FYEKMQ (reference sequence). V lost 5 bases and J lost 7; bases outside the gene matches: 4. Drawing the rest from reference TRBV13 and TRBJ2-5, the complete variable domain is AAGVIQSPRHLIKEKRETATLKCYPIPRHDTVYWYQQGPGQDPQFLISFYEKMQSDKGSIPDRFSAQQFSDYHSELNMSSLELGDSALYFCASSPRGGTQYFGPGTRLLVL.

This clone was found a few times. V gene TRBV5-5 combines with J gene TRBJ2-2; 11 nucleotides match TRBD2. The CDR3 extends over 15 amino acids. The germline CDR1 and CDR2 sequences are SGHKS and YYEKEE (reference sequence). The trim removed 4 bases at V and 3 bases at J, leaving 2 bases unmatched. The CDR3 bases are TGTGCCAGCAGCCGGGGACTAGCGGACACCGGGGAGCTGTTTTTT. Amino acid sequence: CASSRGLADTGELFF.

The chain carries TRBV18 and TRBJ1-1; no clear D. The CDR3 loop spans 13 amino acids. The ends were cut back, 3 bases at V and 0 bases at J, with 5 bases in the middle. Germline assignment: CDR1 KGHSH and CDR2 LQKENI. The CDR3 sequence: CASSPAVNTEAFF. The CDR3 DNA follows: TGTGCCAGCTCACCGGCGGTGAACACTGAAGCTTTCTTT.

The chain couples TRBV4-1 to TRBJ1-1; perhaps TRBD1 as D (5 bases). This CDR3 spans 14 amino acids. Germline CDR1 is MGHRA and CDR2 is YSYEKL. Deletions cut 7 bases from V and 1 base from J, with 13 bases between. The CDR3: CASTAGGWNTEAFF. The CDR3 nucleotides read TGCGCCAGCACTGCGGGGGGATGGAACACTGAAGCTTTCTTT.

The genes are TRBV20-1 and TRBJ1-4, with D tentatively TRBD1 (5 bases). Trimming took off 3 bases at V and 8 bases at J, with 19 bases between the two ends. This CDR3 is built from 15 residues. Germline CDR1 is DFQATT and CDR2 is SNEGSKA (reference sequence). CDR3 in amino acids: CSASGMETVVEKLFF. The DNA of the CDR3 is TGCAGTGCTAGTGGTATGGAGACAGTGGTAGAAAAACTGTTTTTT.

Only one count was recorded for this clone. V gene TRBV10-3 combines with J gene TRBJ1-3; D gene uncertain. Per the germline V gene, CDR1 is ENHRY and CDR2 is SYGVKD. The V end was cut by 4 bases, the J end by 2 bases, with 15 bases between. This CDR3 contains 16 residues. For the CDR3, the DNA is TGTGCCATCAGTGGGTTAGGAGAGAGTACTGGAAACACCATATATTTT. Translating it yields CAISGLGESTGNTIYF.

This clone came up once. This chain uses TRBV27 with TRBJ1-4; D is ambiguous. This CDR3 spans 17 amino acids. V was clipped by 5 bases and J by 3 bases, with 19 bases between them. Germline V gives CDR1 MNHEY, CDR2 SMNVEV (reference sequence). DNA of the CDR3: TGTGCCAGCAGTGTAGCTACCACTGGGTTCCCTAATGAAAAACTGTTTTTT. Its translation is CASSVATTGFPNEKLFF.

V and J are TRBV10-3 and TRBJ1-1; 7 bases align to TRBD1. J lost 6 bases, V lost 8 bases, and 18 bases had no gene match. The CDR3 covers 16 residues. The germline V gene encodes CDR1 ENHRY and CDR2 SYGVKD. CDR3 DNA sequence: TGTGCCATCGGGGGACAGTACGGCTCCCTGGGCGCTGAAGCTTTCTTT. Its protein is CAIGGQYGSLGAEAFF.

V and J are TRBV28 and TRBJ2-1; 8 bases align to TRBD2. Germline V gene data show CDR1 as MDHEN and CDR2 as SYDVKM. CDR3 length: 16 residues. The junction had 8 bases not matched to a gene; V was cut back by 4 bases and J by 3 bases. The CDR3 DNA reads as TGTGCCAGCAGTTCGACTAGCGCCGAGGACTACAATGAGCAGTTCTTC. This encodes CASSSTSAEDYNEQFF.

This chain connects TRBV3-1 (or the pseudogene TRBV3-2) to TRBJ2-2; maybe TRBD1 (5 bases). V lost 4 bases to trimming and J lost 6 bases, with 18 bases between them. CDR3 length: 16 residues. Germline values: CDR1 LGHDT, CDR2 YNNKEL (reference sequence). The CDR3 DNA reads TGTGCCAGCAGCCCTCAAGGGGTAGCTACCTCCGGGGAGCTGTTTTTT. It encodes CASSPQGVATSGELFF.

The chain links TRBV5-1 to TRBJ2-2; 11 bases are a match to TRBD2. This CDR3 contains 16 residues. Per the germline V gene, CDR1 is SGHRS and CDR2 is YFSETQ. The V gene end was trimmed by 2 bases and the J gene end by 3 bases; junction bases not matched to a gene: 3. CDR3 coding DNA: TGCGCCAGCAGCTTTCTAGCGGGAGGAGACACCGGGGAGCTGTTTTTT. Translating gives CASSFLAGGDTGELFF.

This chain uses TRBV2 with TRBJ1-5; a possible D gene is TRBD1 (6 bases). This CDR3 has 16 amino acids. The germline V and J ends were trimmed by 2 bases and 1 base, with 12 bases remaining between them. Germline CDR1 is SNHLY and CDR2 is FYNNEI. This chain's CDR3 is CASSERGRESNQPQHF. The CDR3 DNA reads TGTGCCAGCAGTGAAAGGGGGAGGGAAAGCAATCAGCCCCAGCATTTT.

The chain links TRBV5-6 to TRBJ2-3; no definite D call. The germline gives CDR1 SGHDT, CDR2 YYEEEE. Trimming cost V 4 bases and J 2 bases, with 11 bases left between them. The CDR3 covers 14 residues. CDR3 region: CASSRWSVTDTQYF. For the CDR3, the DNA is TGTGCCAGCAGCAGATGGTCGGTCACAGATACGCAGTATTTT.

This chain links TRBV7-9 with TRBJ1-1, with 8 bases aligning to TRBD1. CDR1 SEHNR and CDR2 FQNEAQ come from the germline V gene (reference sequence). The CDR3 loop spans 15 amino acids. The ends lost 4 bases at V and 3 bases at J; junction bases unmatched: 7. In DNA form, the CDR3 reads TGTGCCAGCAGCTCCCGGACAGGGAGACACACTGAAGCTTTCTTT. Residues: CASSSRTGRHTEAFF.

As regards this clone: This sample includes further DNA sequences coding for the same CDR3. The chain combines TRBV18 with TRBJ1-1; D is undetermined. Germline V lookup: CDR1 KGHSH, CDR2 LQKENI. The CDR3 sequence is 14 residues long. V lost 2 bases and J 0 bases, leaving 7 bases between the germline ends. The chain's CDR3 is CASSPAGMNTEAFF. The CDR3 region has the DNA TGTGCCAGCTCACCAGCAGGAATGAACACTGAAGCTTTCTTT.

The chain uses TRBV10-3 and TRBJ1-2; D gene unclear. Germline V CDR1 and CDR2: ENHRY, SYGVKD. Trimming pared 6 bases from V and 3 bases from J, leaving 23 bases between. The CDR3 length is 17 residues. CDR3 sequence: CAIRTGIPRGSDYGYTF. CDR3 DNA: TGTGCCATCAGGACGGGGATCCCCAGAGGTTCAGACTATGGCTACACCTTC.

CDR3 in DNA: TGTGCCTGGAGTCGACCCGGACTAGCGGGGGGGCCACATGAGCAGTTCTTC. Translated: CAWSRPGLAGGPHEQFF. V is TRBV30 and J is TRBJ2-1; TRBD2 matches 15 bases. The CDR3 length is 17 residues. CDR1 and CDR2 (germline): GTSNPN, SVGIG (reference sequence). Trimming at V came to 2 bases and at J to 8 bases, leaving 10 bases not matched to a gene.

J is TRBJ2-7 and V is TRBV6-5, with D possibly matching TRBD1 (6 bases). CDR1 and CDR2 from the germline V gene are MNHEY and SVGAGI. The CDR3 runs to 14 residues. The V end was cut by 5 bases, the J end by 0 bases, with 11 bases between. The CDR3 coding sequence is TGTGCCAGCAGTCGGACAGTAGCCTCCTACGAGCAGTACTTC. This sequence encodes CASSRTVASYEQYF.

CDR3 residues: CSVGQGKGETQYF. The CDR3 bases are TGCAGCGTCGGACAGGGGAAGGGTGAGACCCAGTACTTC. V is TRBV29-1 and J is TRBJ2-5, with 9 bases that match TRBD1. The ends lost 6 bases at V and 5 bases at J; junction bases unmatched: 7. In germline, CDR1 is SQVTM, CDR2 ANQGSEA. This CDR3 has 13 amino acids. Full variable domain (outside the CDR3, taken from reference TRBV29-1 and TRBJ2-5): SAVISQKPSRDICQRGTSLTIQCQVDSQVTMMFWYRQQPGQSLTLIATANQGSEATYESGFVIDKFPISRPNLTFSTLTVSNMSPEDSSIYLCSVGQGKGETQYFGPGTRLLVL.

This clone was recorded a few times. The DNA of the CDR3 is TGTGCCAGCAGTGAATTTCCGGGACAGGAACTCCACTTT. It yields the protein CASSEFPGQELHF. V usage is TRBV2 and J usage is TRBJ1-6, with 8 bases identical to TRBD1. The junction had 7 bases not matched to a gene; V was cut back by 2 bases and J by 16 bases. The CDR3 totals 13 residues. Germline V lookup: CDR1 SNHLY, CDR2 FYNNEI.

The DNA for the CDR3 is TGTGCCAGCAGCTTTAGATGGGGGGGGCTCCGAACCCAGTACTTC. Its protein is CASSFRWGGLRTQYF. This chain connects TRBV3-1 (or the pseudogene TRBV3-2) to TRBJ2-5; a possible D gene is TRBD2 (7 bases). CDR3 length equals 15 residues. Germline CDR1 reads LGHDT; CDR2 reads YNNKEL (reference sequence). The V end lost 5 bases, the J end lost 8 bases, and 21 bases lay between the germline ends.

The chain uses TRBV6-1 and TRBJ1-2; D gene ambiguous. CDR1 and CDR2 (germline): MNHNS, SASEGT. Trimming cost V 2 bases and J 0 bases, with 10 bases left between them. The CDR3 is made up of 15 amino acids. As DNA, the CDR3 is TGTGCCAGCAGTGAACGAGGGATTACTAACTATGGCTACACCTTC. Residues: CASSERGITNYGYTF.

The chain combines TRBV5-1 with TRBJ1-1; D is ambiguous. Trimming took 4 bases from V and 1 from J, leaving 14 bases between them. From germline, CDR1 is SGHRS and CDR2 YFSETQ. This CDR3 region has 15 residues. The CDR3 DNA reads as TGCGCCAGCAGCGACGGGGAGGGATGGAACACTGAAGCTTTCTTT. Protein product: CASSDGEGWNTEAFF.

This sequence joins TRBV11-2 and TRBJ1-1, with D hard to call. Germline V gene sequence: CDR1 SGHAT, CDR2 FQNNGV. The CDR3 length is 13 residues. The V end was cut by 3 bases, the J end by 4 bases, with 9 bases between. Here the CDR3 reads CASSFTPGTEAFF. DNA of the CDR3: TGTGCCAGCAGCTTCACACCTGGCACTGAAGCTTTCTTT.